This TCR beta chain originates from a study of early T cells in non-severe SARS-CoV-2 infection. Looking at the study overall: Unsorted whole-blood RNA was sequenced in bulk, leaving chains unpaired. General study points: Comparison of clonotypes with VDJdb favored anti-spike CD8 responses while missing private and CD4 specificities.

This clonotype was recorded many times. Its antigen is currently unknown. In the library, individual cDNA molecules carried attached unique molecular identifiers. Via MiXCR, TCRdb re-called the 5' RACE reads, giving one row per CDR3 protein. The table shows about 97,000 distinct CDR3 sequences, with about 12% occurring only once. Germline CDR1 DFQATT, CDR2 SNEGSKA (reference sequence). This CDR3 has 16 amino acids. V lost 0 bases, J lost 3 bases, and 9 bases stayed unmatched. The V and J genes are TRBV20-1 and TRBJ2-3, with TRBD2 matching over 7 bases. The TCR sequence derives from an adult who was a healthcare worker with PCR-confirmed SARS-CoV-2 infection or an uninfected control (not recorded which). The sequenced sample consisted of whole blood. DNA of the CDR3: TGCAGTGCTAGAGATAGGCGGGAGCTGCGAACAGATACGCAGTATTTT. Translating it yields CSARDRRELRTDTQYF.